One sample yielded the 26 T cell receptor beta chains listed below, sequenced in a study of blood T cell repertoires in COVID-19. Sequencing was performed with immunoSEQ multiplex PCR; in TCRdb, only in-frame clones are kept and a portion is missing. The sample contains 110,000 to 150,000 clones, 85% to 90% of which appear only once. The sample taken for sequencing was peripheral blood. These receptors all come from an older woman with acute or convalescent COVID-19.

V is TRBV7-9 and J is TRBJ1-2, with 10 bases lining up with TRBD1. V trimming: 5 bases; J trimming: 0 bases; junction bases outside the gene matches: 9. The CDR3 sequence is 17 residues long. CDR1 is SEHNR and CDR2 is FQNEAQ in the germline V gene (reference sequence). The CDR3 bases are TGTGCCAGCAGCCCCTTGACAGGGGGCTCGACTAACTATGGCTACACCTTC. Residues: CASSPLTGGSTNYGYTF.

Ten or more counts support this clone. The chain is built from TRBV11-3 and TRBJ1-3, with D unresolved. The CDR3 extends over 12 amino acids. CDR1 and CDR2 (germline): SGHNT, YENEEA. V was shortened by 8 bases and J by 2 bases, with 7 bases between the two germline ends. The CDR3 region has the DNA TGTGCCAGCCAACAAGCTGGAAACACCATATATTTT. It codes for CASQQAGNTIYF.

This clone was observed once. The chain joins TRBV27 to TRBJ2-1; tentative D call: TRBD1 (6 bases). This CDR3 comprises 14 residues. CDR1 and CDR2 from the germline V gene are MNHEY and SMNVEV (reference sequence). Trimming took 6 bases from V and 4 from J, leaving 13 bases between them. The chain's CDR3 is CASSLLDSYNEQFF. The DNA of the CDR3 is TGTGCCAGCAGCCTTTTGGACAGTTACAATGAGCAGTTCTTC.

This chain connects TRBV9 to TRBJ1-3, with a weak D call TRBD1 (6 bases). Germline V gene sequence: CDR1 SGDLS, CDR2 YYNGEE. V gave up 4 bases and J gave up 2 bases, with 13 bases separating them. CDR3 length equals 15 residues. The CDR3 region has the DNA TGTGCCAGCAGCCCTCCCAGGGGTACTGGAAACACCATATATTTT. This sequence encodes CASSPPRGTGNTIYF.

The genes are TRBV5-5 and TRBJ2-7, with 10 nucleotides matching TRBD1. CDR1 is SGHKS and CDR2 is YYEKEE in the germline V gene (reference sequence). The CDR3 loop spans 16 amino acids. V was pared by 0 bases and J by 3 bases, with 6 bases of the junction left unmatched. The CDR3 loop reads CASSLAPGTGVYEQYF. The CDR3, as DNA: TGTGCCAGCAGCTTGGCCCCCGGGACAGGGGTCTACGAGCAGTACTTC.

The chain employs TRBV6-1 and TRBJ1-2; no reliable D call. The germline V gene encodes CDR1 MNHNS and CDR2 SASEGT. The CDR3 runs 17 residues. Trimming pared 2 bases from V and 1 base from J, leaving 17 bases between. In DNA form, the CDR3 reads TGTGCCAGCAGTGAACCTCGAAGTGGAGCCCTTAACTATGGCTACACCTTC. It is translated as CASSEPRSGALNYGYTF.

V and J are TRBV18 and TRBJ2-5; TRBD1 is a possible D gene (6 bases). Trimming stripped 3 bases from V and 1 base from J, with 12 bases between. The CDR3 sequence is 15 residues long. CDR1 and CDR2 from the germline V gene are KGHSH and LQKENI. The CDR3 DNA follows: TGTGCCAGCTCACCGTCGGGACACCGCCAAGAGACCCAGTACTTC. It specifies CASSPSGHRQETQYF.

The chain is built from TRBV5-6 and TRBJ1-2; 7 bases fit TRBD1. Per the germline V gene, CDR1 is SGHDT and CDR2 is YYEEEE. V lost 4 bases and J lost 5; bases outside the gene matches: 8. The CDR3 is made up of 14 amino acids. CDR3 in amino acids: CASSLGTGVYGYTF. CDR3 coding DNA: TGTGCCAGCAGCCTGGGAACAGGGGTTTATGGCTACACCTTC.

The rearrangement joins TRBV5-1 to TRBJ2-5, with 9 bases fitting TRBD2. Germline V gene sequence: CDR1 SGHRS, CDR2 YFSETQ. The CDR3 is made up of 17 amino acids. The V gene end was trimmed by 4 bases and the J gene end by 1 base; junction bases not matched to a gene: 11. The CDR3 DNA is TGCGCCAGCAGCCTATTTAGCGGGGGAGCCTCCCAAGAGACCCAGTACTTC. Its protein product is CASSLFSGGASQETQYF.

The chain employs TRBV5-4 and TRBJ2-2; a weak D match, TRBD2 (7 bases). The V and J ends lost 5 bases and 3 bases respectively, with 14 bases between them. Germline CDR1 and CDR2: SGHNT and YYREEE (reference sequence). The CDR3 extends over 15 amino acids. The CDR3 reads CASRQGGSHTGELFF. CDR3 nucleotides: TGTGCCAGCAGACAGGGAGGGTCACACACCGGGGAGCTGTTTTTT.

The V and J genes are TRBV9 and TRBJ1-3; D is uncertain. V was clipped by 0 bases and J by 2 bases, with 9 bases between them. Germline lookup yields CDR1 SGDLS and CDR2 YYNGEE. The CDR3 consists of 15 residues. The CDR3 reads CASSVGAVPGNTIYF. The CDR3 bases are TGTGCCAGCAGCGTAGGGGCAGTCCCTGGAAACACCATATATTTT.

The chain combines TRBV10-3 with TRBJ2-5; D gene ambiguous. The V end was cut by 6 bases, the J end by 5 bases, with 16 bases between. There are 14 residues in the CDR3. The germline V gene has CDR1 ENHRY and CDR2 SYGVKD. The CDR3 DNA follows: TGTGCCATCAGGGTCGGGTTCGCTCGGGAGACCCAGTACTTC. It encodes CAIRVGFARETQYF.

This clone was counted at least ten times. V and J are TRBV29-1 and TRBJ1-2, with 8 bases that match TRBD1. The CDR3 extends over 15 amino acids. In germline, CDR1 is SQVTM, CDR2 ANQGSEA. The V and J ends lost 3 bases and 0 bases, in that order; junction bases with no gene match: 6. CDR3 in DNA: TGCAGCGTTGATGGACAGGGCCCCTCTAACTATGGCTACACCTTC. It is translated as CSVDGQGPSNYGYTF.

At least ten counts were recorded for this clone. The genes are TRBV2 and TRBJ2-7, with a tentative D call TRBD1 (6 bases). CDR1 SNHLY and CDR2 FYNNEI come from the germline V gene. The V end lost 10 bases, the J end lost 3 bases, and 10 bases lay between the germline ends. The CDR3 extends over 11 amino acids. CDR3 region: CAINRDYEQYF. CDR3 nucleotides: TGTGCCATAAACAGGGACTACGAGCAGTACTTC.

The V call is TRBV14, the J call TRBJ1-4, with unresolved D. The V gene lost 4 bases and the J gene lost 8 bases, with 17 bases spanning the gap. In germline, CDR1 is SGHDN, CDR2 FVKESK. CDR3 length: 15 residues. The CDR3 nucleotides are TGTGCCAGCAGCCCCGGGCAGGTCGGGGTGGAAAAACTGTTTTTT. It encodes CASSPGQVGVEKLFF.

This chain links TRBV30 with TRBJ1-1, with D maybe TRBD1 (6 bases). Germline CDR1 is GTSNPN and CDR2 is SVGIG (reference sequence). V was clipped by 2 bases and J by 1 base, with 14 bases between them. The CDR3 is 15 amino acids. CDR3 sequence (DNA): TGTGCCTGGAGTCAGGGGAGTCCCTCGAACACTGAAGCTTTCTTT. Encoded protein: CAWSQGSPSNTEAFF.

The J gene is TRBJ1-4, the V gene TRBV5-1; 8 bases are shared with TRBD1. Germline trimming cut 4 bases from V and 8 bases from J; bases unmatched to any gene: 13. Germline lookup yields CDR1 SGHRS and CDR2 YFSETQ. The CDR3 has 16 residues. The CDR3, as DNA: TGCGCCAGCAGCCCGGGACAGGCCCCAAAGGCGGAAAAACTGTTTTTT. Translated, it gives CASSPGQAPKAEKLFF.

A few counts support this clone. The rearrangement links TRBV7-9 to TRBJ1-5; D is unresolved. The length of the CDR3 is 12 residues. V lost 5 bases and J 7 bases, leaving 9 bases between the germline ends. The V gene's germline CDR1 is SEHNR and CDR2 FQNEAQ (reference sequence). The chain's CDR3 is CASSEGYQPQHF. The CDR3 nucleotides read TGTGCCAGCAGCGAGGGATACCAGCCCCAGCATTTT.

V gene TRBV9 combines with J gene TRBJ2-3; weak D call: TRBD2 (6 bases). CDR1 is SGDLS and CDR2 is YYNGEE in the germline V gene. This CDR3 has 16 amino acids. V was clipped by 0 bases and J by 2 bases, with 13 bases between them. This chain's CDR3 is CASSVERGGDTDTQYF. CDR3 nucleotide sequence: TGTGCCAGCAGCGTAGAAAGGGGCGGGGACACAGATACGCAGTATTTT.

The chain carries TRBV29-1 and TRBJ2-7, with 11 bases aligning to TRBD1. The CDR3 is 14 amino acids. V lost 4 bases and J lost 7; bases outside the gene matches: 9. Germline V gene data show CDR1 as SQVTM and CDR2 as ANQGSEA. The CDR3 sequence: CSVGGGQGADEQYF. The CDR3 DNA follows: TGCAGCGTTGGTGGCGGACAGGGGGCGGATGAGCAGTACTTC.

This chain links TRBV13 with TRBJ1-5, with 8 bases fitting TRBD1. This CDR3 has 14 amino acids. Germline lookup yields CDR1 PRHDT and CDR2 FYEKMQ (reference sequence). Trimming removed 2 bases from V and 5 bases from J; junction bases left unmatched: 2. The CDR3 DNA sequence: TGTGCCAGCAGCTTATCAGGGGGCGATCAGCCCCAGCATTTT. This encodes CASSLSGGDQPQHF.

Only one count was recorded for this clone. This chain uses TRBV3-1 (or the pseudogene TRBV3-2) with TRBJ2-7; 7 bases fit TRBD2. V lost 1 base, J lost 2 bases, and 5 bases stayed unmatched. From germline, CDR1 is LGHDT and CDR2 YNNKEL (reference sequence). This CDR3 has 15 amino acids. CDR3: CASSQAASGPYEQYF. The CDR3, as DNA: TGTGCCAGCAGCCAAGCTGCTAGCGGTCCCTACGAGCAGTACTTC.

The V call is TRBV12-5, the J call TRBJ2-7; the match to TRBD2 covers 10 bases. CDR3 length equals 15 residues. Germline CDR1 LGHNT, CDR2 FRNRAP. Unmatched junction bases numbered 3, after V lost 4 bases and J lost 0 bases. CDR3 residues: CASGSGTSVSYEQYF. In DNA, the CDR3 is TGTGCTAGTGGTTCGGGGACTAGCGTCTCCTACGAGCAGTACTTC.

This clone was seen only once. This chain joins TRBV5-4 and TRBJ1-2; D possibly corresponds to TRBD1 (6 bases). In germline, CDR1 is SGHNT, CDR2 YYREEE (reference sequence). This CDR3 comprises 13 residues. V was trimmed by 1 base and J by 7 bases, leaving 11 bases between them. CDR3 sequence: CASSLQDRLGYTF. For the CDR3, the DNA is TGTGCCAGCAGCTTGCAGGACAGACTTGGCTACACCTTC.

The chain has TRBV5-1 and TRBJ2-3; a possible D gene is TRBD2 (6 bases). V lost 0 bases and J lost 2, with 10 bases in between. CDR1 is SGHRS and CDR2 is YFSETQ in the germline V gene. The CDR3 contains 15 residues. As DNA, the CDR3 is TGCGCCAGCAGCTTGGAGGGACTTCCCACAGATACGCAGTATTTT. Translation gives CASSLEGLPTDTQYF.

CDR3 bases: TGCGCCAGCAGTGACCCGGACAGCACAGACGATACCTACGAGCAGTACTTC. Its protein product is CASSDPDSTDDTYEQYF. V gene TRBV10-2 combines with J gene TRBJ2-7; perhaps TRBD1 as D (6 bases). Trimming shortened V by 3 bases and J by 2 bases, and 20 bases separated the two germline ends. The CDR3 sequence is 17 residues long. Per the germline V gene, CDR1 is WSHSY and CDR2 is SAAADI.